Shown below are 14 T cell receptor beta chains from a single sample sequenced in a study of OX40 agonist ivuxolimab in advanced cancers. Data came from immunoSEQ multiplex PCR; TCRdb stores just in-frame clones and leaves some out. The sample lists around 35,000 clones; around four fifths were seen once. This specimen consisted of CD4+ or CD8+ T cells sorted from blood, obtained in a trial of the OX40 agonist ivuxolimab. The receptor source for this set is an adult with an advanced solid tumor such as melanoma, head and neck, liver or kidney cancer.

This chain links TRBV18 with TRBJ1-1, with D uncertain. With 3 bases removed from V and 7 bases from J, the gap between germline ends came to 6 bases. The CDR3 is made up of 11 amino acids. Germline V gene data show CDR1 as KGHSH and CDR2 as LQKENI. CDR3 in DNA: TGTGCCAGCTCACCCGGGTTTGAAGCTTTCTTT. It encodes CASSPGFEAFF.

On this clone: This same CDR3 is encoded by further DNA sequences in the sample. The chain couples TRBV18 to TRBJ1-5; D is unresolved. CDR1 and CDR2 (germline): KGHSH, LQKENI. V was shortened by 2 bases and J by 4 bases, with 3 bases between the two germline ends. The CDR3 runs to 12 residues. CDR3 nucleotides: TGTGCCAGCTCACCAGGAAATCAGCCCCAGCATTTT. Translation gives CASSPGNQPQHF.

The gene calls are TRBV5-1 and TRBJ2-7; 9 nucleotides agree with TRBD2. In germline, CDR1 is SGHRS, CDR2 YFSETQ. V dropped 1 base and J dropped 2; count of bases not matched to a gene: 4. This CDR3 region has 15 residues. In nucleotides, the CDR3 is TGCGCCAGCAGCTTGATAGCGGGGGTTACCTACGAGCAGTACTTC. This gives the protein CASSLIAGVTYEQYF.

CDR3 DNA sequence: TGCAGCGTTGAAGAAATAGTGGACGGACACGAGCAGTACTTC. This codes for CSVEEIVDGHEQYF. V usage is TRBV29-1 and J usage is TRBJ2-7; D is ambiguous. Looked up from germline, CDR1 is SQVTM and CDR2 is ANQGSEA. Trimming removed 0 bases at V and 5 bases at J, with 14 bases between. This CDR3 is 14 amino acids long.

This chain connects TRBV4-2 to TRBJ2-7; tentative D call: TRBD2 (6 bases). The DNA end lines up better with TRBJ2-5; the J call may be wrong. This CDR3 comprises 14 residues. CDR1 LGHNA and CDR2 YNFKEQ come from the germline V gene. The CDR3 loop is CASSQVEGVETQYF. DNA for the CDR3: TGTGCCAGCAGCCAAGTGGAGGGTGTGGAGACCCAGTACTTC.

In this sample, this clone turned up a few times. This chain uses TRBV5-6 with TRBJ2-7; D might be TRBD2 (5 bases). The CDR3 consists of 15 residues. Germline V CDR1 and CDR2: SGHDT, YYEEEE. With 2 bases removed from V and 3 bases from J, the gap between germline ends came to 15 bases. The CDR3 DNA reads TGTGCCAGCAGCTTTGTCCGGGATCCGAACTACGAGCAGTACTTC. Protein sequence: CASSFVRDPNYEQYF.

CDR3 loop: CASSPRQASTLTEAFF. The DNA for the CDR3 is TGTGCCAGCAGCCCCCGACAGGCAAGCACTCTCACTGAAGCTTTCTTT. J is TRBJ1-1 and V is TRBV7-9; TRBD1 is a possible D gene (6 bases). The germline CDR1 and CDR2 sequences are SEHNR and FQNEAQ (reference sequence). The CDR3 contains 16 residues. Trimming pared 5 bases from V and 4 bases from J, leaving 20 bases between.

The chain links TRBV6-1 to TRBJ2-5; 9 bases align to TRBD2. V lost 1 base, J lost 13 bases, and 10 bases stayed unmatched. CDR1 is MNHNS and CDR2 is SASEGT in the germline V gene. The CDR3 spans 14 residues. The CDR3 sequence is CASSEGRGGEVRYF. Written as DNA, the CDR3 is TGTGCCAGCAGTGAAGGGCGGGGGGGCGAGGTACGGTACTTC.

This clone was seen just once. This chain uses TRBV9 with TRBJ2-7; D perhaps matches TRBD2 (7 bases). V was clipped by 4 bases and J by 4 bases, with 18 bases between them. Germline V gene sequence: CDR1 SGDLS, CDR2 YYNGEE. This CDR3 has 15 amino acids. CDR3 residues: CASSRSGGGPYEQYF. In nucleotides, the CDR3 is TGTGCCAGCAGCCGCTCAGGCGGGGGCCCTTACGAGCAGTACTTC.

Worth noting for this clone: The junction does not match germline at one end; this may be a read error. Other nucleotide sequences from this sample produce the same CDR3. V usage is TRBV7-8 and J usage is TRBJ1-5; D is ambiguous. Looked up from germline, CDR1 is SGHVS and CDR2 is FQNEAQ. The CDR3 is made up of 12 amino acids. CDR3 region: CASSPGNQPQHF. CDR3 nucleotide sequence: TGTGCCAGCAGCCCGGGGAATCAGCCTCAGCATTTT.

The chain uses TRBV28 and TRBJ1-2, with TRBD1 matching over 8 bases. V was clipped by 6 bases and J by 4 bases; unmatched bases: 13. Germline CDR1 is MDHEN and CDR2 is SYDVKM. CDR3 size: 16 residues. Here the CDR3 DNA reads TGTGCCAGCAGACCAAGCGGGACAGGCGAGGCCTATGGCTACACCTTC. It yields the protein CASRPSGTGEAYGYTF.

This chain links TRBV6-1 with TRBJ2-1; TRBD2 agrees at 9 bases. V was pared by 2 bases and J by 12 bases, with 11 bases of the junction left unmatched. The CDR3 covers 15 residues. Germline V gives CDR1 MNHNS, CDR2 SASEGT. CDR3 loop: CASSELAGPPRGQFF. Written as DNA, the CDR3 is TGTGCCAGCAGTGAACTAGCGGGACCCCCCAGGGGGCAGTTCTTC.

The DNA for the CDR3 is TGCGCCAGCAGCCAAGAACGGCTTAGCGGAACTCCCTACGAGCAGTACTTC. Amino acid sequence: CASSQERLSGTPYEQYF. The V gene is TRBV4-1, the J gene TRBJ2-7; a weak D match, TRBD2 (6 bases). CDR1 is MGHRA, CDR2 YSYEKL, per germline. This CDR3 region has 17 residues. Trimming stripped 0 bases from V and 2 bases from J, with 17 bases between.

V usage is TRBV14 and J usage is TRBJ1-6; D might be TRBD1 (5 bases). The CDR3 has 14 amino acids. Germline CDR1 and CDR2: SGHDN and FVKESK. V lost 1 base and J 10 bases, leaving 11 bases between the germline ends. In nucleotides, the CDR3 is TGTGCCAGCAGCCAAGTGCCAGGGAGGTCACCCCTCCACTTT. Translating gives CASSQVPGRSPLHF.